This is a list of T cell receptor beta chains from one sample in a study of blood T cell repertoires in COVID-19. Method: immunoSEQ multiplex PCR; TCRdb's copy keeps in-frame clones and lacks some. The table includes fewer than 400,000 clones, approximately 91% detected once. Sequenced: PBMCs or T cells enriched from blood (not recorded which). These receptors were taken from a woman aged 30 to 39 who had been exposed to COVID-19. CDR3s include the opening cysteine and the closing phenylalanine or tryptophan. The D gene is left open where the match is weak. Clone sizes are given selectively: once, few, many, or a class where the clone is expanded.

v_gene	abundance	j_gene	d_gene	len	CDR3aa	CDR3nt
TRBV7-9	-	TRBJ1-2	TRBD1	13	CASSPGQGVGYTF	TGTGCCAGCAGCCCGGGACAGGGGGTTGGCTACACCTTC
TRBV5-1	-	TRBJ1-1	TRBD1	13	CASSFGTAPEAFF	TGCGCCAGCAGCTTTGGGACAGCCCCAGAAGCTTTCTTT
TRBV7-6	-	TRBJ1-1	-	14	CASSLARWDTEAFF	TGTGCCAGCAGCTTAGCGCGGTGGGACACTGAAGCTTTCTTT
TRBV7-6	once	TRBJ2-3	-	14	CASSSGLYTDTQYF	TGTGCCAGCAGCTCAGGACTATACACAGATACGCAGTATTTT
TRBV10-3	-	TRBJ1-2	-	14	CAISEVRSNYGYTF	TGTGCCATCAGTGAGGTCAGATCTAACTATGGCTACACCTTC
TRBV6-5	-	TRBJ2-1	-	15	CASSYEIATYNEQFF	TGTGCCAGCAGTTACGAAATAGCCACTTACAATGAGCAGTTCTTC
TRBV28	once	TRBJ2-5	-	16	CASSAPPGSRQETQYF	TGTGCCAGCAGTGCTCCTCCCGGGTCGAGACAAGAGACCCAGTACTTC
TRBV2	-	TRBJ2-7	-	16	CASSESELVRAYEQYF	TGTGCCAGCAGTGAAAGTGAACTAGTTAGAGCCTACGAGCAGTACTTC
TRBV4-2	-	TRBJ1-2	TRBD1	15	CASSQNLDRVLGYTF	TGTGCCAGCAGCCAAAATTTAGACAGGGTCCTCGGCTACACCTTC
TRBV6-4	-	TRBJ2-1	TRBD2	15	CASSGLAGGIDEQFF	TGTGCCAGCAGTGGACTAGCGGGGGGAATCGATGAGCAGTTCTTC
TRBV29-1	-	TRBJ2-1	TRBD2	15	CSVVPLAGARSEQFF	TGCAGCGTTGTTCCGCTAGCGGGGGCCCGTAGCGAGCAGTTCTTC
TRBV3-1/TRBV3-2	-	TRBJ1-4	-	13	CASAGVGNEKLFF	TGTGCCAGCGCGGGGGTAGGGAATGAAAAACTGTTTTTT
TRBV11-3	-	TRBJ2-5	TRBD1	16	CASSLDDGTGEETQYF	TGTGCCAGCAGCTTAGATGATGGGACAGGAGAAGAGACCCAGTACTTC
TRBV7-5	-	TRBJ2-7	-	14	CARSLRKGPGEQYF	TGTGCCAGAAGCTTACGGAAAGGGCCGGGGGAGCAGTACTTC
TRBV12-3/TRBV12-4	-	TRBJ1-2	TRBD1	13	CASSRDRGNGYTF	TGTGCCAGCAGCAGGGACAGGGGAAATGGCTACACCTTC
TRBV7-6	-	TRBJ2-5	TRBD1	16	CASSPLHRGRVETQYF	TGTGCCAGCAGCCCGTTACACAGGGGGCGAGTGGAGACCCAGTACTTC
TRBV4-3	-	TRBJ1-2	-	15	CASSQDHRVEYGYTF	TGCGCCAGCAGCCAAGATCACCGCGTTGAATATGGCTACACCTTC
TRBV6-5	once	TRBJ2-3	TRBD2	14	CASMQRGAGDTQYF	TGTGCCAGCATGCAGCGGGGGGCCGGAGATACGCAGTATTTT
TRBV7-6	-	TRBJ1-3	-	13	CASSLEQGPTIYF	TGTGCCAGCAGCTTAGAACAGGGCCCGACCATATATTTT
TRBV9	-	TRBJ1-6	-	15	CASSVTYHLGSPLHF	TGTGCCAGCAGCGTAACCTATCACCTGGGCTCACCCCTCCACTTT
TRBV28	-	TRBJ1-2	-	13	CASSPQRVNGYTF	TGTGCCAGCAGCCCCCAGCGTGTAAATGGCTACACCTTC
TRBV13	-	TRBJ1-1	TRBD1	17	CASSPLGQGVINTEAFF	TGTGCCAGCAGCCCCCTGGGACAGGGCGTGATAAACACTGAAGCTTTCTTT
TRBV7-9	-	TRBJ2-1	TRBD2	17	CASSFPGGGGQGNEQFF	TGTGCCAGCAGCTTTCCGGGGGGTGGCGGCCAGGGCAATGAGCAGTTCTTC
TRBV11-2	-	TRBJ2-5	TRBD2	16	CASSARLAGGQETQYF	TGTGCCAGCAGCGCTCGTCTTGCGGGGGGCCAAGAGACCCAGTACTTC
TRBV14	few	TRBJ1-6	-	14	CASSLTGRYSPLHF	TGTGCCAGCAGCCTTACGGGGAGGTATTCACCCCTCCACTTT
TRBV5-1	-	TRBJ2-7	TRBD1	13	CASSWDRNYEQYF	TGCGCCAGCAGCTGGGACAGGAACTACGAGCAGTACTTC
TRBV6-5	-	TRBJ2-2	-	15	CASSYLRTHTGELFF	TGTGCCAGCAGTTACTTGCGGACTCACACCGGGGAGCTGTTTTTT
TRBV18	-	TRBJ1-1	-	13	CASCGDSGTEAFF	TGTGCCAGCTGCGGCGACAGTGGCACTGAAGCTTTCTTT
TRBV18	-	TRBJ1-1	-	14	CASSRGHHNTEAFF	TGTGCCAGCTCCCGGGGACATCATAACACTGAAGCTTTCTTT
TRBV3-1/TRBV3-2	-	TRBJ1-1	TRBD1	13	CASSPRTGTEAFF	TGTGCCAGCAGCCCGAGGACAGGCACTGAAGCTTTCTTT
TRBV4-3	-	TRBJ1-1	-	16	CASSYSTKGGYTEAFF	TGCGCCAGCAGCTACTCCACAAAGGGAGGGTACACTGAAGCTTTCTTT
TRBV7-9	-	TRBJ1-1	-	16	CASSPTGLGTATEAFF	TGTGCCAGCAGCCCTACAGGTTTAGGAACGGCCACTGAAGCTTTCTTT
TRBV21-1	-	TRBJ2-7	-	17	CASSRKVNTGQGYEQYF	TGTGCCAGCAGCAGAAAGGTCAATACGGGACAGGGGTACGAGCAGTACTTC
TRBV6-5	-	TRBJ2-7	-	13	CASSRVVGGEQYF	TGTGCCAGCAGCCGAGTAGTGGGGGGCGAGCAGTACTTC